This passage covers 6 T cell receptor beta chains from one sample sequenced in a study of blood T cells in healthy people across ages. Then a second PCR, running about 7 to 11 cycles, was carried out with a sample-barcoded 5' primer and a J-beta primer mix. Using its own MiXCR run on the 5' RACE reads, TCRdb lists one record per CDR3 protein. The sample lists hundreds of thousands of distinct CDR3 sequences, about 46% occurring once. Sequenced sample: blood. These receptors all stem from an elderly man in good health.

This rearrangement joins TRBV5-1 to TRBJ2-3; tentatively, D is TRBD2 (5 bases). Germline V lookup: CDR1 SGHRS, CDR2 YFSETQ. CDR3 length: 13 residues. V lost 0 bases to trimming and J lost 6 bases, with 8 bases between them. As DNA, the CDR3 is TGCGCCAGCAGCTTGGCCCGAGGGGATACGCAGTATTTT. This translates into CASSLARGDTQYF.

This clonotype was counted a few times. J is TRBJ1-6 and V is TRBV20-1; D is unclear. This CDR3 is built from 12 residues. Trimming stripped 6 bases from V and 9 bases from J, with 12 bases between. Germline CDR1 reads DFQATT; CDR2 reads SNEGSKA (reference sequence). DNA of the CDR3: TGCAGTGCGGGTTCTCGGGGTTCACCCCTCCACTTT. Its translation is CSAGSRGSPLHF.

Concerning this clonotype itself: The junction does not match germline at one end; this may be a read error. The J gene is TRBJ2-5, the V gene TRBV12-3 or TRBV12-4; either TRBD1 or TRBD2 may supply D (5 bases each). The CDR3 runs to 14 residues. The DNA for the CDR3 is TGTGCCGGCAGTTCGTTGAGACCTGGGGGGACCCAGTACTTC. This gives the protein CAGSSLRPGGTQYF.

CDR3 loop: CASSAHDRGATYEQYF. CDR3 coding DNA: TGTGCCAGCAGCGCCCACGACAGGGGGGCCACCTACGAGCAGTACTTC. This chain joins TRBV9 and TRBJ2-7; 9 bases are shared with TRBD1. Germline CDR1 reads SGDLS; CDR2 reads YYNGEE. With 3 bases clipped from V and 2 bases from J, the junction kept 9 bases outside the gene matches. CDR3 length equals 16 residues.

The CDR3 spells CASSQTRYEQYF. The CDR3 bases are TGTGCCAGCAGCCAGACTCGCTACGAGCAGTACTTC. The chain employs TRBV3-1 and TRBJ2-5; D unclear. The end of the DNA is better explained by TRBJ2-7, so the J call may be wrong. CDR1 LGHDT and CDR2 YNNKEL come from the germline V gene (reference sequence). This CDR3 has 12 amino acids.

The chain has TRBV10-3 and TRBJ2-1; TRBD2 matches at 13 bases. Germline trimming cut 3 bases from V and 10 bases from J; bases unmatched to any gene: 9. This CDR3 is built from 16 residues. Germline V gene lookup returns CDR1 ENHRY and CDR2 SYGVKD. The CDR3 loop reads CAISESGLAGHGEQFF. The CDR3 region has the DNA TGTGCCATCAGTGAATCGGGACTAGCGGGACATGGAGAGCAGTTCTTC.